Listed here is a single TCR beta chain. The data were produced by immunoSEQ multiplex PCR, yet TCRdb's version contains in-frame clones alone and is incomplete. The sample carries 350,000 to 600,000 clones, around 89% recorded once. This sample is drawn from a study of Ad26.COV2.S vaccination and SARS-CoV-2 variants. As to treatment: 15 to 20 received Ad26.COV2.S at low or high dose, single or two shots; 5 received placebo; per-sample allocation not given. Material that was analyzed had been drawn on day 63 after the first vaccine or placebo injection. Germline lookup yields CDR1 LNHDA and CDR2 SQIVND (reference sequence). The length of the CDR3 is 14 residues. V lost 6 bases to trimming and J lost 7 bases; unmatched junction nucleotides: 9.

The sequencing used peripheral blood, collected in a trial of Ad26.COV2.S vaccine versus placebo. The chain has TRBV19 and TRBJ1-5, with TRBD1 matching 7 bases. The sequence was collected from a person between 18 and 59 years old who received the Ad26.COV2.S COVID-19 vaccine or a placebo. The CDR3 DNA sequence: TGTGCCAGTAGATTCCGGGACAGCGGACAGCCCCAGCATTTT. This gives the protein CASRFRDSGQPQHF.